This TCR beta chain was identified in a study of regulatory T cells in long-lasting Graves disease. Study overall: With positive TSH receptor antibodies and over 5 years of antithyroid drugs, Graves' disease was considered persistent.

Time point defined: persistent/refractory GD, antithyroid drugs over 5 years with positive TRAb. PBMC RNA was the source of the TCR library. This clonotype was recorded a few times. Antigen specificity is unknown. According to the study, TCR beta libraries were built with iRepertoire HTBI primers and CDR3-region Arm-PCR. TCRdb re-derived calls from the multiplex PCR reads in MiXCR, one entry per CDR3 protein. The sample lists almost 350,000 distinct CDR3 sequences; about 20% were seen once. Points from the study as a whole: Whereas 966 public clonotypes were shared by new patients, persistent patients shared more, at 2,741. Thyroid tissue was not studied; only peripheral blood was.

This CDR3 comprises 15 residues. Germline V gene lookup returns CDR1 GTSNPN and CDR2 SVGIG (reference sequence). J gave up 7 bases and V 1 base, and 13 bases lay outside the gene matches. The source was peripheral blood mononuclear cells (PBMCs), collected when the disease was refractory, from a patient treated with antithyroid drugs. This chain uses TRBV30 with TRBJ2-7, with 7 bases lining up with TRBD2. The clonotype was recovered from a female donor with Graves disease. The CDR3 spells CAWSAFIQRDEEQYF. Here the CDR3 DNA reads TGTGCCTGGAGTGCTTTCATCCAGCGGGATGAGGAGCAGTACTTC. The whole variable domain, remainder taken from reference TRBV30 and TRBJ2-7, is SQTIHQWPATLVQPVGSPLSLECTVEGTSNPNLYWYRQAAGRGLQLLFYSVGIGQISSEVPQNLSASRPQDRQFILSSKKLLLSDSGFYLCAWSAFIQRDEEQYFGPGTRLTVT.